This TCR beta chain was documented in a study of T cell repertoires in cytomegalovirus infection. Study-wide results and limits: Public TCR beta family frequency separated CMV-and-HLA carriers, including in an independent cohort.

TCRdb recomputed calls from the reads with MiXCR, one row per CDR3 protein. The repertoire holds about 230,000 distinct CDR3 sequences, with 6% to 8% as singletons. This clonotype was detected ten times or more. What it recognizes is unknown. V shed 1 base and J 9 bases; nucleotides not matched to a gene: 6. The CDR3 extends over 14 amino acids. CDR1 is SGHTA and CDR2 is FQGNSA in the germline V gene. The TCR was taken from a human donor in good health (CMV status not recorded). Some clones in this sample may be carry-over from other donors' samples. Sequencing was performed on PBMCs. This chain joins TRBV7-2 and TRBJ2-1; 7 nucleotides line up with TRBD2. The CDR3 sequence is CASSLGPGGGEQFF. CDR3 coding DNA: TGTGCCAGCAGCTTAGGGCCGGGGGGAGGTGAGCAGTTCTTC.